Following are 21 T cell receptor beta chains from one sample sequenced in a study of Graves' ophthalmopathy and Graves' hyperthyroidism. The TCR beta CDR3 regions underwent amplification from RNA transcripts. The workflow started with a first-round RT-PCR run with HTBI primers and then moved on to a second-round multiplex PCR. TCRdb re-called the multiplex PCR reads with MiXCR, one entry per CDR3 protein. The sample has under 350,000 distinct CDR3 sequences; about a sixth are singletons. What was sequenced was peripheral blood. The receptors were gathered from an adult man with Graves' ophthalmopathy.

The chain links TRBV28 to TRBJ2-7; 8 bases align to TRBD2. This CDR3 has 16 amino acids. V shed 6 bases, J shed 2 bases, and the junction held 12 bases outside the gene matches. Germline CDR1 MDHEN, CDR2 SYDVKM. Written as DNA, the CDR3 is TGTGCCAGCAGCCGAGGACTAGCCGTGCGCCCCTACGAGCAGTACTTC. Encoded protein: CASSRGLAVRPYEQYF. Using reference TRBV28 and TRBJ2-7 for the parts outside the CDR3, the full variable domain is DVKVTQSSRYLVKRTGEKVFLECVQDMDHENMFWYRQDPGLGLRLIYFSYDVKMKEKGDIPEGYSVSREKKERFSLILESASTNQTSMYLCASSRGLAVRPYEQYFGPGTRLTVT.

This clonotype was found many times. The V gene is TRBV20-1, the J gene TRBJ1-1, with 9 bases fitting TRBD1. V was clipped by 4 bases and J by 2 bases; unmatched bases: 2. The CDR3 is made up of 13 amino acids. Looked up from germline, CDR1 is DFQATT and CDR2 is SNEGSKA (reference sequence). In nucleotides, the CDR3 is TGCAGTGCTACGGACAGGGGCAACACTGAAGCTTTCTTT. Its protein is CSATDRGNTEAFF.

This clonotype was seen ten or more times. This chain joins TRBV6-2 or TRBV6-3 and TRBJ1-1, with D uncertain. V lost 11 bases and J 6 bases, leaving 16 bases between the germline ends. The CDR3 contains 12 residues. Looked up from germline, CDR1 is MNHEY and CDR2 is SVGEGT. The chain's CDR3 is CACGSLGAEAFF. CDR3 bases: TGTGCCTGCGGGTCCCTAGGCGCTGAAGCTTTCTTT.

This clonotype was recorded many times. This sequence joins TRBV6-2 or TRBV6-3 and TRBJ2-7, with 7 nucleotides matching TRBD2. Germline V gene lookup returns CDR1 MNHEY and CDR2 SVGEGT. V lost 6 bases, J lost 8 bases, and 7 bases stayed unmatched. This CDR3 comprises 12 residues. The CDR3 nucleotides are TGTGCCAGCAGCCAGACTAGCTTCCAGCAGTACTTC. Protein sequence: CASSQTSFQQYF.

The chain has TRBV28 and TRBJ1-6; D is undetermined. CDR3 size: 13 residues. The V gene's germline CDR1 is MDHEN and CDR2 SYDVKM. V was clipped by 6 bases and J by 10 bases, with 13 bases between them. CDR3 region: CASRDFRGSPLHF. CDR3 in DNA: TGTGCCAGCAGGGACTTTCGGGGATCACCCCTCCACTTT.

The table lists this clonotype with many counts. The chain carries TRBV30 and TRBJ1-5; 10 positions agree with TRBD1. This CDR3 comprises 15 residues. V shed 3 bases and J 7 bases; nucleotides not matched to a gene: 9. Germline CDR1 is GTSNPN and CDR2 is SVGIG (reference sequence). The CDR3, as DNA: TGTGCCTGGAGCGGTCGGGACAGGGGTAAACAGCCCCAGCATTTT. Translation: CAWSGRDRGKQPQHF. Filled out from reference TRBV30 and TRBJ1-5, the complete variable domain reads SQTIHQWPATLVQPVGSPLSLECTVEGTSNPNLYWYRQAAGRGLQLLFYSVGIGQISSEVPQNLSASRPQDRQFILSSKKLLLSDSGFYLCAWSGRDRGKQPQHFGDGTRLSIL.

This clonotype was seen more than once but under ten times. V and J are TRBV4-2 and TRBJ1-1, with TRBD1 matching over 7 bases. The V and J ends lost 5 bases and 0 bases, in that order; junction bases with no gene match: 6. The germline CDR1 and CDR2 sequences are LGHNA and YNFKEQ. This CDR3 is 15 amino acids long. The CDR3 nucleotides are TGTGCCAGCAGCAGGGACAGAAGCTTGAACACTGAAGCTTTCTTT. Translating gives CASSRDRSLNTEAFF.

This clonotype was counted many times. The chain joins TRBV28 to TRBJ1-1, with D maybe TRBD1 (6 bases). The germline gives CDR1 MDHEN, CDR2 SYDVKM. Trimming pared 5 bases from V and 8 bases from J, leaving 9 bases between. The CDR3 totals 11 residues. DNA of the CDR3: TGTGCCAGCAGTCACGGGACAGAAGCTTTCTTT. The encoded protein is CASSHGTEAFF.

This clonotype was observed a handful of times. This chain connects TRBV4-1 to TRBJ1-1, with no clear D. Germline V CDR1 and CDR2: MGHRA, YSYEKL. The CDR3 extends over 15 amino acids. Deletions cut 0 bases from V and 0 bases from J, with 8 bases between. The CDR3 region has the DNA TGCGCCAGCAGCCAAGAGGGCAGTTTGAACACTGAAGCTTTCTTT. Translation: CASSQEGSLNTEAFF.

This clonotype was seen ten or more times. The CDR3 is CASRRDSAYEQYF. The CDR3, as DNA: TGTGCCAGCAGACGGGACTCCGCGTACGAGCAGTACTTC. J is TRBJ2-7 and V is TRBV6-5, with TRBD2 as a possible D gene (6 bases). V lost 6 bases, J lost 4 bases, and 13 bases lay in between. In germline, CDR1 is MNHEY, CDR2 SVGAGI. This CDR3 is 13 amino acids long.

This clonotype was picked up many times. The chain joins TRBV7-8 to TRBJ1-2; possible D gene TRBD1, 5 bases. Trimming cost V 0 bases and J 2 bases, with 10 bases left between them. CDR3 length equals 15 residues. CDR1 and CDR2 (germline): SGHVS, FQNEAQ. The CDR3 region is CASSLAAGSNYGYTF. CDR3 sequence (DNA): TGTGCCAGCAGCTTAGCGGCAGGGAGCAACTATGGCTACACCTTC. The whole variable domain, filled in from reference TRBV7-8 and TRBJ1-2, reads GAGVSQSPRYKVAKRGQDVALRCDPISGHVSLFWYQQALGQGPEFLTYFQNEAQLDKSGLPSDRFFAERPEGSVSTLKIQRTQQEDSAVYLCASSLAAGSNYGYTFGSGTRLTVV.

This clonotype was observed many times. This sequence joins TRBV7-8 and TRBJ2-2; no reliable D call. CDR3 length equals 14 residues. Trimming cost V 8 bases and J 1 base, with 11 bases left between them. CDR1 and CDR2 from the germline V gene are SGHVS and FQNEAQ. CDR3 sequence: CASSGVLNTGELFF. The CDR3 region has the DNA TGTGCCAGCTCCGGCGTTTTGAACACCGGGGAGCTGTTTTTT.

Notes on this clonotype: This may arise from a read error, as a much more abundant clone is one base away. The chain links TRBV7-2 to TRBJ1-6; D is unresolved. From germline, CDR1 is SGHTA and CDR2 FQGNSA. V was clipped by 4 bases and J by 10 bases, with 14 bases between them. The length of the CDR3 is 14 residues. CDR3 coding DNA: TGTGCCAGCAGCTCCCCGGGTAGCCAGTCACCCCTCCACTTT. The encoded protein is CASSSPGSQSPLHF.

The table lists this clonotype with many counts. V usage is TRBV4-3 and J usage is TRBJ2-5; D may be TRBD1 or TRBD2 (5 bases each). The CDR3 loop spans 15 amino acids. The V gene lost 2 bases and the J gene lost 0 bases, with 10 bases spanning the gap. CDR1 is LGHNA and CDR2 is YSLEER in the germline V gene. The CDR3 reads CASSQLPGHQETQYF. CDR3 nucleotide sequence: TGCGCCAGCAGCCAACTCCCGGGACACCAAGAGACCCAGTACTTC.

This clonotype has at least ten counts. This is likely a read error, given that the CDR3 carries no conserved phenylalanine or tryptophan at its end. The DNA is left out, because the CDR3 cannot be placed on it with certainty; the CDR3 is given as TCRdb lists it. V usage is TRBV6-5 and J usage is TRBJ2-7; the D call TRBD2 from the table was never checked on the DNA. From germline, CDR1 is MNHEY and CDR2 SVGAGI. The CDR3 is made up of 13 amino acids, end residues included. The CDR3 region is CASLRGLGLAGTN.

In this sample, this clonotype turned up many times. V and J are TRBV9 and TRBJ2-7; 8 bases match TRBD1. CDR3 size: 15 residues. J was trimmed by 4 bases and V by 3 bases; bases with no gene match: 9. Germline CDR1 reads SGDLS; CDR2 reads YYNGEE. The CDR3, as DNA: TGTGCCAGCAGCGATGGACAGGGAAGTTCGTACGAGCAGTACTTC. It encodes CASSDGQGSSYEQYF. The full variable domain, rest sourced from reference TRBV9 and TRBJ2-7, is DSGVTQTPKHLITATGQRVTLRCSPRSGDLSVYWYQQSLDQGLQFLIQYYNGEERAKGNILERFSAQQFPDLHSELNLSSLELGDSALYFCASSDGQGSSYEQYFGPGTRLTVT.

The table lists this clonotype with many counts. This chain joins TRBV3-1 and TRBJ1-5; D remains unclear. Trimming took off 0 bases at V and 4 bases at J, with 10 bases between the two ends. This CDR3 region has 15 residues. Germline values: CDR1 LGHDT, CDR2 YNNKEL (reference sequence). The CDR3 here is CASSQDPLPNQPQHF. CDR3 sequence (DNA): TGTGCCAGCAGCCAAGATCCGCTGCCGAATCAGCCCCAGCATTTT.

The rearrangement uses TRBV29-1 and TRBJ2-5; D is perhaps TRBD1 or TRBD2 (5 bases each). The V end lost 6 bases, the J end lost 5 bases, and 19 bases lay between the germline ends. Germline V gives CDR1 SQVTM, CDR2 ANQGSEA. The length of the CDR3 is 14 residues. The CDR3 is CSVGVPASPETQYF. The CDR3 region has the DNA TGCAGCGTGGGGGTCCCAGCCTCACCCGAGACCCAGTACTTC.

This clonotype occurred many times. V usage is TRBV14 and J usage is TRBJ1-3; no reliable D call. Germline V gene sequence: CDR1 SGHDN, CDR2 FVKESK. This CDR3 is 16 amino acids long. Between the trimmed V and J ends, which lost 0 bases and 4 bases, there was a span of 13 bases. CDR3 sequence reads: CASSQDPVGYGNTIYF. CDR3 DNA sequence: TGTGCCAGCAGCCAAGATCCCGTCGGGTACGGAAACACCATATATTTT.

This clonotype was seen repeatedly, ten times or more. This chain links TRBV6-1 with TRBJ2-5; 9 bases are shared with TRBD1. Germline assignment: CDR1 MNHNS and CDR2 SASEGT. The J segment lost 9 bases and the V segment lost 6 bases, leaving 14 bases of the junction unmatched. The CDR3 extends over 15 amino acids. DNA of the CDR3: TGTGCCAGCAGATCCCGGGACAGGGTGGGGGAGTCCCAGTACTTC. It yields the protein CASRSRDRVGESQYF.

V gene TRBV4-2 combines with J gene TRBJ2-7, with D possibly being TRBD2 (7 bases). This CDR3 is 14 amino acids long. With 0 bases removed from V and 6 bases from J, the gap between germline ends came to 12 bases. Germline values: CDR1 LGHNA, CDR2 YNFKEQ. CDR3 coding DNA: TGTGCCAGCAGCCAAGATTTGGGGGGGCGCGAGCAGTACTTC. Translating it yields CASSQDLGGREQYF.